Sequencing of this TCR beta chain was carried out in a study of cytomegalovirus exposure and HLA in healthy donors. Overall study: Early release data held 85 million to 95 million unique TCRs from HLA-typed donors.

General study results and limits: Only CMV serostatus was available as immune exposure information. In a later analysis, at a false discovery rate of 0.05, roughly 17,000 TCR beta sequences matched HLA alleles.

This clone has only a few counts. Antigen: not known. V was clipped by 4 bases and J by 0 bases; unmatched bases: 12. Germline-derived CDR1 and CDR2 are SGHRS and YFSETQ. The CDR3 totals 17 residues. In the PCR, 60 Vbeta and 13 Jbeta primers were used. In the study's own analysis: Later reanalysis found around 74 million unique TCR beta chains, 9 million to 12 million of them shared. This table comes from immunoSEQ multiplex PCR, and its TCRdb copy is limited to in-frame clones, with some not included. Clone size and the V and J calls come from that table; the DNA yielded D and trimming. This sample yields some 96,000 clones, of which approximately 80% are seen a single time; about 8.3% belongs to the top ten.

The gene calls are TRBV5-1 and TRBJ1-1, with 7 bases that match TRBD1. The source material was PBMCs. The clonotype comes from a female donor in good health and CMV-seronegative. The CDR3 sequence is CASSINRDRGLNTEAFF. CDR3 nucleotide sequence: TGCGCCAGCAGCATTAACCGGGACAGAGGGCTGAACACTGAAGCTTTCTTT.